The 5 T cell receptor beta chains listed next were all sequenced from one sample in a study of Graves' ophthalmopathy and Graves' hyperthyroidism listed by TCRdb under 2018. The sequencer was an Illumina HiSeq 2000. TCR beta CDR3 regions were amplified from RNA transcripts for repertoire sequencing. HTBI primers and the Qiagen OneStep RT-PCR kit were used in a first-round RT-PCR, which was followed by a second-round multiplex PCR, size selection and purification. The public reads were run again by TCRdb, first through fastp at Q25 and then through MiXCR, and only productive beta chains were kept. When rows share a CDR3 protein, they turn into one entry using the most common DNA and genes. The sample table shows more than 300,000 distinct CDR3 sequences, and about a sixth are seen once. The top ten clones comprise roughly 2.4% of the sample. Sequencing used peripheral blood. The receptor set was obtained from an adult woman with stable Graves' hyperthyroidism.

The chain is built from TRBV6-1 and TRBJ2-7; no firm D call. CDR3 length: 15 residues. Germline assignment: CDR1 MNHNS and CDR2 SASEGT. Trimming removed 0 bases at V and 10 bases at J, with 19 bases between. Here the CDR3 reads CASSEAGIGWVDQYF. CDR3 sequence (DNA): TGTGCCAGCAGTGAAGCAGGAATAGGGTGGGTCGATCAGTACTTC.

At least ten counts were recorded for this clonotype. V and J are TRBV12-3 or TRBV12-4 and TRBJ2-5, with unresolved D. V was trimmed by 3 bases and J by 3 bases, leaving 14 bases between them. The CDR3 has 15 amino acids. In DNA, the CDR3 is TGTGCCAGCAGTTTCATTCCTGGACGGGAAGAGACCCAGTACTTC. The encoded protein is CASSFIPGREETQYF.

In this sample, this clonotype turned up many times. J is TRBJ2-4 and V is TRBV19; no firm D call. V dropped 2 bases and J dropped 3 bases, with 11 bases sitting between them. Germline values: CDR1 LNHDA, CDR2 SQIVND (reference sequence). The length of the CDR3 is 15 residues. As DNA, the CDR3 is TGTGCCAGTAGTATATTCCGCGTTGGCAAAAACATTCAGTACTTC. Translation gives CASSIFRVGKNIQYF.

In this sample, this clonotype turned up many times. This chain uses TRBV2 with TRBJ2-5; TRBD2 agrees at 16 bases. V dropped 6 bases and J dropped 4; count of bases not matched to a gene: 11. The CDR3 has 18 residues. The germline gives CDR1 SNHLY, CDR2 FYNNEI. CDR3 DNA sequence: TGTGCCAGCAGCCCCGGGACTAGCGGGAGGGCCGGTCGAGAGACCCAGTACTTC. Translating it yields CASSPGTSGRAGRETQYF. Using reference TRBV2 and TRBJ2-5 for the parts outside the CDR3, the full variable domain is EPEVTQTPSHQVTQMGQEVILRCVPISNHLYFYWYRQILGQKVEFLVSFYNNEISEKSEIFDDQFSVERPDGSNFTLKIRSTKLEDSAMYFCASSPGTSGRAGRETQYFGPGTRLLVL.

The CDR3 DNA sequence: TGTGCCAGCAGTCCGGACAGGGGGGCTACCTACGAGCAGTACTTC. As protein: CASSPDRGATYEQYF. This rearrangement joins TRBV6-1 to TRBJ2-7; 10 nucleotides line up with TRBD1. This CDR3 contains 15 residues. The trim removed 5 bases at V and 2 bases at J, leaving 6 bases unmatched. The germline gives CDR1 MNHNS, CDR2 SASEGT.